The 2 T cell receptor beta chains presented below share a single source sample, sequenced in a study of cytomegalovirus exposure and HLA in healthy donors. Primers: 60 Vbeta forward and 13 Jbeta reverse. The data were produced by immunoSEQ multiplex PCR, yet TCRdb's version contains in-frame clones alone and is incomplete. This table has 180,000 or so clones, approximately 80% appearing once. The material sequenced was PBMCs. The source of these receptors is a man aged 18 to 30 in good health and CMV-seronegative.

This chain connects TRBV19 to TRBJ2-2, with 9 bases identical to TRBD2. The CDR3 length is 12 residues. CDR1 and CDR2 (germline): LNHDA, SQIVND (reference sequence). Losses at the gene ends were 5 bases for V and 8 bases for J; bases not matched to a gene: 0. In DNA form, the CDR3 reads TGTGCCAGTAGTCTAGCGGGGGGGGAGCTGTTTTTT. It encodes CASSLAGGELFF.

The gene calls are TRBV5-6 and TRBJ1-2; a weak D match, TRBD1 (5 bases). Germline CDR1 SGHDT, CDR2 YYEEEE. V was cut by 2 bases and J by 5 bases, with 10 bases left in between. CDR3 size: 13 residues. The CDR3 here is CASSFGQGYGYTF. The CDR3 nucleotides are TGTGCCAGCAGCTTCGGTCAGGGATATGGCTACACCTTC. The complete variable domain, with remaining parts taken from reference TRBV5-6 and TRBJ1-2, reads DAGVTQSPTHLIKTRGQQVTLRCSPKSGHDTVSWYQQALGQGPQFIFQYYEEEERQRGNFPDRFSGHQFPNYSSELNVNALLLGDSALYLCASSFGQGYGYTFGSGTRLTVV.